This TCR beta chain was observed in a study of T cells in localized non-small cell lung cancer. Method: immunoSEQ multiplex PCR; TCRdb's copy keeps in-frame clones and lacks some. The table records 50,000 to 55,000 clones, approximately 88% of them present only once. Germline CDR1 is LNHDA and CDR2 is SQIVND (reference sequence). V was cut by 11 bases and J by 4 bases, with 15 bases left in between. The length of the CDR3 is 13 residues. In regard to this clone: Its antigen is undetermined.

Study-wide points: In uninvolved adjacent lung, T cell clonality reached its highest value, exceeding tumor. Across samples, adjacent lung featured a median around 57 of the top 100 tumor clones. Longer overall survival was associated with a higher density of T cells in the blood. Because sequencing included only one region (of the tumor), heterogeneity remains possible.

The sample here was peripheral blood mononuclear cells, taken before any cancer treatment. The genes are TRBV19 and TRBJ1-3; no reliable D call. The origin of this receptor is a man aged 35-69 years with stage III lung adenocarcinoma. CDR3 sequence: CASERREGNTIYF. DNA of the CDR3: TGTGCCTCAGAAAGGAGAGAAGGAAACACCATATATTTT.